The next 24 T cell receptor beta chains were all read from a single sample in a study of T cell clonotyping in hematopoietic cell transplantation (dated by TCRdb to the early 2020s). The time point label corresponds to: recipient sample about 28 days before transplant, after cytoreduction. The method was the immunoSEQ multiplex PCR assay. TCRdb mirrors the immuneACCESS table, restricted to in-frame sequences. Some clones are absent from its copies; in checked studies, under half trace to an unresolved V gene, and the reason for the others is unknown. The sample includes roughly 10,000 clones, with 92% observed a single time. The ten top clones hold approximately 13% of the sample. The sample here was peripheral blood mononuclear cells, taken before stem cell transplant. These receptors were obtained from a woman in her thirties or forties with acute myeloid leukemia. Some clones in this sample may be carry-over from other donors' samples.

The chain recombines TRBV5-4 with TRBJ1-2, with 8 bases lining up with TRBD1. Germline loops: CDR1 SGHNT, CDR2 YYREEE (reference sequence). With 4 bases clipped from V and 0 bases from J, the junction kept 11 bases outside the gene matches. The CDR3 extends over 17 amino acids. The chain's CDR3 is CASSTPQGGPANYGYTF. Here the CDR3 DNA reads TGTGCCAGCAGCACACCACAGGGGGGACCAGCTAACTATGGCTACACCTTC.

The chain combines TRBV27 with TRBJ2-7, with D perhaps TRBD1 (5 bases). V lost 6 bases to trimming and J lost 3 bases, with 15 bases between them. Germline CDR1 MNHEY, CDR2 SMNVEV (reference sequence). The CDR3 covers 14 residues. This chain's CDR3 is CASSQLGQGYEQYF. DNA of the CDR3: TGTGCCAGCAGCCAGCTGGGGCAGGGCTACGAGCAGTACTTC.

The chain combines TRBV7-9 with TRBJ2-1; 13 bases are a match to TRBD2. The CDR3 runs 18 residues. The V gene's germline CDR1 is SEHNR and CDR2 FQNEAQ (reference sequence). The junction had 10 bases not matched to a gene; V was cut back by 4 bases and J by 4 bases. The CDR3 protein is CASSSSELAGGQYNEQFF. CDR3 sequence (DNA): TGTGCCAGCAGCTCCTCCGAACTAGCGGGAGGGCAATACAATGAGCAGTTCTTC.

The chain combines TRBV4-2 with TRBJ2-7; D is unclear. Germline loops: CDR1 LGHNA, CDR2 YNFKEQ. CDR3 length: 12 amino acids. V lost 1 base, J lost 4 bases, and 5 bases lay in between. The CDR3, as DNA: TGTGCCAGCAGCCAAGCCGGTTACGAGCAGTACTTC. It translates to CASSQAGYEQYF.

The V and J genes are TRBV5-6 and TRBJ2-2; 8 bases are a match to TRBD1. The V gene end was trimmed by 3 bases and the J gene end by 6 bases; junction bases not matched to a gene: 10. The CDR3 is 16 amino acids. Germline values: CDR1 SGHDT, CDR2 YYEEEE. CDR3: CASSSWTGRLAGELFF. The DNA for the CDR3 is TGTGCCAGCAGCTCTTGGACAGGGAGGTTGGCCGGGGAGCTGTTTTTT.

V gene TRBV5-1 combines with J gene TRBJ2-3, with D possibly TRBD1 on 7 matching bases. V shed 3 bases and J shed 4 bases, with 15 bases lying between them. Per germline, CDR1 SGHRS and CDR2 YFSETQ. The CDR3 is made up of 15 amino acids. CDR3 DNA sequence: TGCGCCAGCAGCTCGCAGGGGGAGCGGGCAGATACGCAGTATTTT. Translation: CASSSQGERADTQYF.

The rearrangement joins TRBV1 to TRBJ2-1; TRBD2, as called in the table, went unchecked against the DNA. TRBV1 is given as a pseudogene. There are 16 residues in the CDR3. The CDR3 region is CTSSQDPAGVENEQFF. CDR3 DNA: TGCACCAGCAGCCAAGATCCCGCGGGAGTAGAGAATGAGCAGTTCTTC.

The rearrangement uses TRBV28 and TRBJ2-7; D is uncertain. V was trimmed by 6 bases and J by 2 bases, leaving 17 bases between them. The CDR3 has 15 amino acids. From germline, CDR1 is MDHEN and CDR2 SYDVKM. CDR3 coding DNA: TGTGCCAGCAGCTCTCACTCGACTGCAACCTACGAGCAGTACTTC. It translates to CASSSHSTATYEQYF.

There are a few counts of this clone. Written as DNA, the CDR3 is TGTGCCACCAGCAGAGGGGGGCCAACCCCTGAAGCTTTCTTT. It specifies CATSRGGPTPEAFF. The chain has TRBV15 and TRBJ1-1; tentative D call: TRBD1 (6 bases). V was shortened by 1 base and J by 6 bases, with 12 bases between the two germline ends. Per the germline V gene, CDR1 is LNHNV and CDR2 is YYDKDF (reference sequence). This CDR3 contains 14 residues.

This chain uses TRBV19 with TRBJ1-2, with TRBD1 as a possible D gene (5 bases). Between the trimmed V and J ends, which lost 1 base and 3 bases, there was a span of 6 bases. This CDR3 spans 13 amino acids. Germline V gene sequence: CDR1 LNHDA, CDR2 SQIVND (reference sequence). CDR3 loop: CASSIAQDYGYTF. DNA for the CDR3: TGTGCCAGTAGTATAGCACAGGACTATGGCTACACCTTC. Complete variable domain (other parts from reference TRBV19 and TRBJ1-2): DGGITQSPKYLFRKEGQNVTLSCEQNLNHDAMYWYRQDPGQGLRLIYYSQIVNDFQKGDIAEGYSVSREKKESFPLTVTSAQKNPTAFYLCASSIAQDYGYTFGSGTRLTVV.

The chain has TRBV9 and TRBJ2-7; 8 bases align to TRBD1. The CDR3 loop spans 14 amino acids. V lost 5 bases and J lost 4; bases outside the gene matches: 8. Germline lookup yields CDR1 SGDLS and CDR2 YYNGEE. As DNA, the CDR3 is TGTGCCAGCAGTCCACAGGGGGGCGGTTACGAGCAGTACTTC. Encoded protein: CASSPQGGGYEQYF.

The chain has TRBV6-4 and TRBJ2-6; no reliable D call. CDR1 is MRHNA, CDR2 SNTAGT, per germline. The CDR3 sequence is 14 residues long. V was clipped by 6 bases and J by 1 base, with 7 bases between them. The CDR3 spells CASRSDSGANVLTF. The CDR3 region has the DNA TGTGCCAGCAGATCGGATTCTGGGGCCAACGTCCTGACTTTC.

The rearrangement joins TRBV5-1 to TRBJ1-4; D is ambiguous. The V gene's germline CDR1 is SGHRS and CDR2 YFSETQ. V dropped 1 base and J dropped 4 bases, with 8 bases sitting between them. CDR3 length: 14 residues. The CDR3 nucleotides are TGCGCCAGCAGCTTGTGGCAGGATAATGAAAAACTGTTTTTT. Its translation is CASSLWQDNEKLFF.

The rearrangement links TRBV5-6 to TRBJ2-3, with 8 nucleotides matching TRBD1. With 4 bases clipped from V and 1 base from J, the junction kept 14 bases outside the gene matches. CDR3 size: 18 residues. Per germline, CDR1 SGHDT and CDR2 YYEEEE. The CDR3, as DNA: TGTGCCAGCAGCCCCCCGGGACAGGTCATGTGGGGCACAGATACGCAGTATTTT. This encodes CASSPPGQVMWGTDTQYF.

The V gene is TRBV29-1, the J gene TRBJ2-2; D perhaps matches TRBD2 (5 bases). There are 14 residues in the CDR3. Germline assignment: CDR1 SQVTM and CDR2 ANQGSEA. Trimming removed 7 bases at V and 7 bases at J, with 19 bases between. CDR3 DNA sequence: TGCAGCGGGCACCTGGCTAGCCTAGGCGGGGAGCTGTTTTTT. The encoded protein is CSGHLASLGGELFF.

The rearrangement uses TRBV29-1 and TRBJ2-1, with 10 nucleotides matching TRBD2. CDR3 length: 17 amino acids. The germline gives CDR1 SQVTM, CDR2 ANQGSEA. The J segment lost 3 bases and the V segment lost 3 bases, leaving 11 bases of the junction unmatched. CDR3 in amino acids: CSVEGASGSQIYNEQFF. The CDR3 nucleotides are TGCAGCGTTGAGGGGGCTAGCGGGAGCCAAATCTACAATGAGCAGTTCTTC.

This chain joins TRBV20-1 and TRBJ1-4; D gene ambiguous. In germline, CDR1 is DFQATT, CDR2 SNEGSKA (reference sequence). This CDR3 contains 11 residues. Deletions cut 5 bases from V and 7 bases from J, with 8 bases between. The CDR3 sequence is CSAASGEKLFF. The CDR3 bases are TGCAGTGCTGCTTCGGGTGAAAAACTGTTTTTT.

This rearrangement joins TRBV9 to TRBJ2-3; a possible D gene is TRBD1 (6 bases). The CDR3 consists of 15 residues. V was cut by 2 bases and J by 3 bases, with 13 bases left in between. The germline CDR1 and CDR2 sequences are SGDLS and YYNGEE. CDR3 protein: CASSVGDIQTDTQYF. For the CDR3, the DNA is TGTGCCAGCAGCGTCGGGGACATCCAAACAGATACGCAGTATTTT.

V and J are TRBV5-1 and TRBJ1-3, with unresolved D. Germline values: CDR1 SGHRS, CDR2 YFSETQ. There are 15 residues in the CDR3. V was pared by 1 base and J by 4 bases, with 12 bases between. CDR3 residues: CASSLYRRPGNTIYF. The CDR3 DNA sequence: TGCGCCAGCAGCTTGTATAGGCGACCGGGAAACACCATATATTTT.

In this sample, this clone turned up a few times. The chain carries TRBV19 and TRBJ1-2; D is unclear. This CDR3 comprises 14 residues. CDR1 is LNHDA and CDR2 is SQIVND in the germline V gene (reference sequence). Trimming removed 1 base at V and 6 bases at J, with 12 bases between. The CDR3 DNA follows: TGTGCCAGTAGTATAGTTACGGCCGGTAATGGCTACACCTTC. This encodes CASSIVTAGNGYTF.

The V call is TRBV5-1, the J call TRBJ2-6, with D possibly being TRBD1 (7 bases). Germline loops: CDR1 SGHRS, CDR2 YFSETQ. This CDR3 region has 17 residues. The V end was cut by 1 base, the J end by 0 bases, with 11 bases between. In DNA, the CDR3 is TGCGCCAGCAGCTTGTCAGGGGGGAGCTCTGGGGCCAACGTCCTGACTTTC. Its translation is CASSLSGGSSGANVLTF.

This chain connects TRBV5-1 to TRBJ1-1; a weak D match, TRBD1 (5 bases). The CDR3 consists of 14 residues. V gave up 2 bases and J gave up 0 bases, with 8 bases separating them. Germline CDR1 reads SGHRS; CDR2 reads YFSETQ. The CDR3 nucleotides are TGCGCCAGCAGCTTACCGGACATGAACACTGAAGCTTTCTTT. It encodes CASSLPDMNTEAFF.

The chain is built from TRBV27 and TRBJ2-1; possibly TRBD2 for D (6 bases). The CDR3 is 17 amino acids. Germline V gives CDR1 MNHEY, CDR2 SMNVEV (reference sequence). The V gene lost 6 bases and the J gene lost 1 base, with 19 bases spanning the gap. The CDR3 DNA reads TGTGCCAGCAGCCGCACGGGAGTCCTTGGGTCCTACAATGAGCAGTTCTTC. This sequence encodes CASSRTGVLGSYNEQFF.

V and J are TRBV7-2 and TRBJ2-5, with 11 bases lining up with TRBD1. The CDR3 is 15 residues long. The V gene's germline CDR1 is SGHTA and CDR2 FQGNSA. Trimming took 5 bases from V and 4 from J; bases not matched to a gene: 6. CDR3: CASSQRTGGAETQYF. CDR3 sequence (DNA): TGTGCCAGCAGCCAACGGACAGGGGGCGCAGAGACCCAGTACTTC.